The 2 T cell receptor beta chains below come from one sample, sequenced in a study of CD8 T cells in Susac syndrome. RNA in amounts of roughly 0.5 to 1 ug was reverse transcribed with random hexamers. TCRdb passed the immunoSEQ multiplex PCR reads through MiXCR, listing each CDR3 protein once. The sample holds around 90,000 distinct CDR3 sequences, approximately 96% seen once. Sample: CD8+ T cells from PBMCs. Source of these receptors: a human donor with Susac syndrome.

The chain is built from TRBV10-3 and TRBJ1-2, with 8 positions matching TRBD1. V shed 4 bases, J shed 3 bases, and the junction held 10 bases outside the gene matches. The CDR3 is made up of 16 amino acids. The V gene's germline CDR1 is ENHRY and CDR2 SYGVKD. In DNA, the CDR3 is TGTGCCATCAGTGTGTCAGAGACAGGGGAGGACTATGGCTACACCTTC. Protein sequence: CAISVSETGEDYGYTF.

CDR3 sequence: CASRPKLRVGETQYF. The CDR3 nucleotides read TGTGCCAGCAGGCCTAAACTCCGGGTTGGAGAGACCCAGTACTTC. The J gene is TRBJ2-5, the V gene TRBV7-9; D uncertain. The CDR3 extends over 15 amino acids. The germline V gene has CDR1 SEHNR and CDR2 FQNEAQ (reference sequence). V lost 6 bases, J lost 4 bases, and 18 bases lay in between.